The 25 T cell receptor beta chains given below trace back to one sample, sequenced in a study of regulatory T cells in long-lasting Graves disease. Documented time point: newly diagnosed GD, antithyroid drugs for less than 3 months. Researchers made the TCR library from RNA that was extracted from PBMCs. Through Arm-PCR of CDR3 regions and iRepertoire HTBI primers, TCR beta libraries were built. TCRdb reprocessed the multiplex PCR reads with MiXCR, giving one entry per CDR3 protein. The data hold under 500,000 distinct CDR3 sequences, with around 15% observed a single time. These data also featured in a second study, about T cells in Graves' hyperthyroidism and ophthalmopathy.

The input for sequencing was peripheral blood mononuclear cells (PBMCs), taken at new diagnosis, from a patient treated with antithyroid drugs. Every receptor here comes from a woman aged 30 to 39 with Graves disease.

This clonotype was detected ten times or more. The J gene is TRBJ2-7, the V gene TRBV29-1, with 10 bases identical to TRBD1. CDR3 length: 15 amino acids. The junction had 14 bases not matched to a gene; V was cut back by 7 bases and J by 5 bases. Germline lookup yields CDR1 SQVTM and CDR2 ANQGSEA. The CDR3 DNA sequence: TGCAGCGCTCACCAAACCGGGACAGGGGACCACGAGCAGTACTTC. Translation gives CSAHQTGTGDHEQYF.

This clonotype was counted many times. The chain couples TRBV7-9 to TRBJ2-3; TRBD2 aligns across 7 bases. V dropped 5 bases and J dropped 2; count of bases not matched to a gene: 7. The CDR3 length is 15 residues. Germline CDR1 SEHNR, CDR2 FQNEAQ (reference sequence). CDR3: CASSLRAGPTDTQYF. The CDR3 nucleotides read TGTGCCAGCAGCCTACGAGCGGGACCCACAGATACGCAGTATTTT.

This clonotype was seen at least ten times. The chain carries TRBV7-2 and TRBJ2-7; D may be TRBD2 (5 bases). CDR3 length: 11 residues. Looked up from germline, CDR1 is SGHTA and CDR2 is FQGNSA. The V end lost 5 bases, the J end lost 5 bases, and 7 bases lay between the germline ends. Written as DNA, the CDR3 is TGTGCCAGCAGCCGGGGAAACGAGCAGTACTTC. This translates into CASSRGNEQYF.

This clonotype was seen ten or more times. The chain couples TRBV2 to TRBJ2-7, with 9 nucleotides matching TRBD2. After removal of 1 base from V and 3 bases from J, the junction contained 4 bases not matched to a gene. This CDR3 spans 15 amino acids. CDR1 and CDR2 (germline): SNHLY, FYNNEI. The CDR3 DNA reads TGTGCCAGCAGTGAAGTGACTAGCGGACGCTACGAGCAGTACTTC. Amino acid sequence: CASSEVTSGRYEQYF.

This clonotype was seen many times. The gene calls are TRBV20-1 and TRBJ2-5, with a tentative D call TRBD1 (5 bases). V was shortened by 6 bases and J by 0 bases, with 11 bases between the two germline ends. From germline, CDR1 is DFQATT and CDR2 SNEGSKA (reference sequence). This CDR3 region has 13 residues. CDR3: CSAQQDNQETQYF. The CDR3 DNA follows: TGCAGTGCCCAACAGGATAACCAAGAGACCCAGTACTTC.

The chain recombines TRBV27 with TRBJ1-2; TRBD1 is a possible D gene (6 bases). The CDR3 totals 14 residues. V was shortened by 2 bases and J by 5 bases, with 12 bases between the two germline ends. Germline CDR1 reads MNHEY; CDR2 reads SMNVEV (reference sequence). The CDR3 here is CASSLRGAGYGYTF. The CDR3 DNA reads TGTGCCAGCAGTTTAAGGGGGGCGGGATATGGCTACACCTTC.

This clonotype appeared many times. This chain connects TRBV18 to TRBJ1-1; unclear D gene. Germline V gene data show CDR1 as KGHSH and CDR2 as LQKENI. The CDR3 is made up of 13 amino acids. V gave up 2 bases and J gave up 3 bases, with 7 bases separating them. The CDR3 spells CASSPGTDTEAFF. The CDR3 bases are TGTGCCAGCTCACCAGGCACCGACACTGAAGCTTTCTTT.

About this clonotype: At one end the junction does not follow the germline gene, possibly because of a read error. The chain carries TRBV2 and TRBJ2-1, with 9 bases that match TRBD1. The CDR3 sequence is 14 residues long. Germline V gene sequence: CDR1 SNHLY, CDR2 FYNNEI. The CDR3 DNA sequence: TGTGCCAGCAGGGAAGGGACAGGGAAGCATGAGCAGTTCTTC. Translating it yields CASREGTGKHEQFF.

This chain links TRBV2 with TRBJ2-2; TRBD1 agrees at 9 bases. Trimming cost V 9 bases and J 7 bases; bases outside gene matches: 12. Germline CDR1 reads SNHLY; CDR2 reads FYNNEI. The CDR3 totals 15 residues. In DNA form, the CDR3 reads TGTGCCAGACAGGGGGGGACAGGGACTGGCGGGGAGCTGTTTTTT. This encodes CARQGGTGTGGELFF.

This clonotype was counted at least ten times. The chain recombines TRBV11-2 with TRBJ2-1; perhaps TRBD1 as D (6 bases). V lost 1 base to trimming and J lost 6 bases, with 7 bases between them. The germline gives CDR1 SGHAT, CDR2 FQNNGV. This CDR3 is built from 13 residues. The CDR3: CASSLGDINEQFF. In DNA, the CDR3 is TGTGCCAGCAGCTTAGGGGACATCAATGAGCAGTTCTTC.

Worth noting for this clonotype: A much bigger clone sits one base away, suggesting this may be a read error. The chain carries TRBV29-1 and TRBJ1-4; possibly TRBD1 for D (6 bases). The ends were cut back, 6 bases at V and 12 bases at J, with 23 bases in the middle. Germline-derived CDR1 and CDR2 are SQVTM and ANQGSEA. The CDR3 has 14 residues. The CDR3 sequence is CSVIPGAGVEELFF. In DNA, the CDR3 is TGCAGCGTCATCCCGGGGGCAGGGGTCGAGGAACTGTTTTTT.

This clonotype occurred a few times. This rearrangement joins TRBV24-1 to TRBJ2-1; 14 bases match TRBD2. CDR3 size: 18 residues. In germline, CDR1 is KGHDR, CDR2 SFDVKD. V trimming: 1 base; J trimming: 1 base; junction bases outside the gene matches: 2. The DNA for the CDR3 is TGTGCCACCAGTGATTTTCGGACTAGCGGGAGGTCCTACAATGAGCAGTTCTTC. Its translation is CATSDFRTSGRSYNEQFF.

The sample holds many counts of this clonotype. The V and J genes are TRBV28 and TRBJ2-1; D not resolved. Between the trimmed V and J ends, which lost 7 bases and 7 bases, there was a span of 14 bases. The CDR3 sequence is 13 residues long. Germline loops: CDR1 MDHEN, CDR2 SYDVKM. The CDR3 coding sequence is TGTGCCAGCACGCCCTATCGTTTGAATGAGCAGTTCTTC. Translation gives CASTPYRLNEQFF.

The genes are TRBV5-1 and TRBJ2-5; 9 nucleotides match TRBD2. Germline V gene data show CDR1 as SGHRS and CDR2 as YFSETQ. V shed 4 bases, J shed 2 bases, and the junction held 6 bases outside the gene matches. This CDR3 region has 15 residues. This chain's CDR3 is CASSLSGSRQETQYF. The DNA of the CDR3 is TGCGCCAGCAGCCTTAGCGGGAGTAGGCAAGAGACCCAGTACTTC.

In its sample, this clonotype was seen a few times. The CDR3 spells CASSKDGTTRHF. CDR3 bases: TGTGCCAGCAGCAAGGACGGGACGACCCGTCACTTT. This chain links TRBV7-8 with TRBJ1-6; weak D call: TRBD1 (5 bases). The CDR3 spans 12 residues. Germline V gene lookup returns CDR1 SGHVS and CDR2 FQNEAQ. V was shortened by 5 bases and J by 19 bases, with 18 bases between the two germline ends. Full variable domain (outside the CDR3, taken from reference TRBV7-8 and TRBJ1-6): GAGVSQSPRYKVAKRGQDVALRCDPISGHVSLFWYQQALGQGPEFLTYFQNEAQLDKSGLPSDRFFAERPEGSVSTLKIQRTQQEDSAVYLCASSKDGTTRHFGNGTRLTVT.

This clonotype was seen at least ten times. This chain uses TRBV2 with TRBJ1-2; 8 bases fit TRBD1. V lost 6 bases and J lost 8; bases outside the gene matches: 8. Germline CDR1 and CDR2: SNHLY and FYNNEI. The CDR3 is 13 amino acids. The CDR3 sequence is CASRDREFGGYTF. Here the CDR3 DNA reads TGTGCCAGCAGGGACAGGGAGTTTGGCGGCTACACCTTC. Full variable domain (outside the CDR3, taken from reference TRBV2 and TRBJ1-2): EPEVTQTPSHQVTQMGQEVILRCVPISNHLYFYWYRQILGQKVEFLVSFYNNEISEKSEIFDDQFSVERPDGSNFTLKIRSTKLEDSAMYFCASRDREFGGYTFGSGTRLTVV.

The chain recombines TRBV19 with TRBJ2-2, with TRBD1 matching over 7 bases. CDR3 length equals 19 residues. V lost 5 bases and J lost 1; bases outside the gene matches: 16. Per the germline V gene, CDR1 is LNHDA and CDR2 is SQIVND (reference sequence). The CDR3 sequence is CASSLITQGRQGNTGELFF. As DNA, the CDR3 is TGTGCCAGTAGTTTGATCACGCAGGGTAGACAGGGGAACACCGGGGAGCTGTTTTTT.

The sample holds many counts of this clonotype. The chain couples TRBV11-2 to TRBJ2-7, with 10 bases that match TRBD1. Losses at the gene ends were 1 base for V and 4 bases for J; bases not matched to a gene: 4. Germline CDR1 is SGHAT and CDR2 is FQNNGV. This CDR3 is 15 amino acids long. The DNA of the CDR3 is TGTGCCAGCAGCTTAGTCGGGACAGGGGTGTACGAGCAGTACTTC. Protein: CASSLVGTGVYEQYF.

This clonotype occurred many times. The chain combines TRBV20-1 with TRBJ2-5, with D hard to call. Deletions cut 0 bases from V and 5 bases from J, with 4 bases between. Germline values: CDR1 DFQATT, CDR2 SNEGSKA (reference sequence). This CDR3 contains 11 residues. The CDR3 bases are TGCAGTGCTAGAGATCGGGAGACCCAGTACTTC. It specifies CSARDRETQYF.

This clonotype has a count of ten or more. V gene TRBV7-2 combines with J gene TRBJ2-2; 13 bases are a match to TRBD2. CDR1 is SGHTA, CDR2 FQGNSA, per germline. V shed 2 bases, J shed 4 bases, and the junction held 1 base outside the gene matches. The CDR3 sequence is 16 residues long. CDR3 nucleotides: TGTGCCAGCAGCTTACGACTAGCGGGGGGCACCGGGGAGCTGTTTTTT. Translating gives CASSLRLAGGTGELFF.

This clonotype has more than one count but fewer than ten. The CDR3 DNA sequence: TGTGCCAGCAGTTTTACCAGGGGAGGTGAAAAACTGTTTTTT. Translated: CASSFTRGGEKLFF. J is TRBJ1-4 and V is TRBV12-3 or TRBV12-4, with a tentative D call TRBD1 (6 bases). Between the trimmed V and J ends, which lost 3 bases and 7 bases, there was a span of 12 bases. The CDR3 is made up of 14 amino acids.

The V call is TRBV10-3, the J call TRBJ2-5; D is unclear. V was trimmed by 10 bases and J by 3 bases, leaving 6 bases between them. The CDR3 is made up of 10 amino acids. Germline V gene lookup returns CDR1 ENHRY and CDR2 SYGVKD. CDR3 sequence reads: CATREETQYF. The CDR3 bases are TGTGCCACCAGAGAAGAGACCCAGTACTTC.

CDR3 sequence: CAWTRDSSSGNTIYF. The CDR3 DNA sequence: TGTGCCTGGACTAGGGACTCGAGCTCTGGAAACACCATATATTTT. J is TRBJ1-3 and V is TRBV30, with D possibly TRBD1 on 5 matching bases. Germline V gene lookup returns CDR1 GTSNPN and CDR2 SVGIG (reference sequence). V gave up 4 bases and J gave up 0 bases, with 13 bases separating them. The CDR3 loop spans 15 amino acids. Filled out from reference TRBV30 and TRBJ1-3, the complete variable domain reads SQTIHQWPATLVQPVGSPLSLECTVEGTSNPNLYWYRQAAGRGLQLLFYSVGIGQISSEVPQNLSASRPQDRQFILSSKKLLLSDSGFYLCAWTRDSSSGNTIYFGEGSWLTVV.

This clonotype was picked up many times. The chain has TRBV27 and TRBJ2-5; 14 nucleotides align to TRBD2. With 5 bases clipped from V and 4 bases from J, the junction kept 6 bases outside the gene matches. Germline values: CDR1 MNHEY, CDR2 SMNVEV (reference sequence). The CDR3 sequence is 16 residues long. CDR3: CASSPGTSGSRETQYF. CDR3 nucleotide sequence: TGTGCCAGCAGTCCCGGGACTAGCGGGAGCCGAGAGACCCAGTACTTC.

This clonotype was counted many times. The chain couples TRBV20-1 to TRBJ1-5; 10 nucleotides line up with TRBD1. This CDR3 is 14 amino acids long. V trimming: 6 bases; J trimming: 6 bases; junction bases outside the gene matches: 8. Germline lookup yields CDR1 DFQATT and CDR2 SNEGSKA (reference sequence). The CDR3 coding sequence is TGCAGTGCCAGGACAGGGGGGGAGGGTCAGCCCCAGCATTTT. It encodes CSARTGGEGQPQHF.